This TCR beta chain was sequenced in a study of T cell responses to AZD1222 COVID-19 vaccine. There are 18 residues in the CDR3. V was trimmed by 2 bases and J by 5 bases, leaving 27 bases between them. CDR1 and CDR2 from the germline V gene are GTSNPN and SVGIG (reference sequence). Sequencing was performed with immunoSEQ multiplex PCR; in TCRdb, only in-frame clones are kept and a portion is missing. The data hold over 90,000 clones, with approximately 86% observed a single time. This TCR was sampled from an adult in good health. V and J are TRBV30 and TRBJ1-1; TRBD1 is a possible D gene (5 bases). The starting material was peripheral blood, obtained on day 0 of AZD1222 vaccination. Here the CDR3 reads CAWSPGRTPRELGTEAFF. The CDR3 coding sequence is TGTGCCTGGAGTCCGGGGAGGACACCCCGGGAGCTGGGTACTGAAGCTTTCTTT.